These 10 T cell receptor beta chains came from one sample sequenced in a study of blood T cells in healthy people across ages. Primers used in a second PCR of roughly 7 to 11 cycles were a sample-barcoded 5' primer and a J-beta primer mix. TCRdb independently ran MiXCR on the 5' RACE reads; one entry per CDR3 protein. The sample consists of fewer than 750,000 distinct CDR3 sequences, 52% of them appearing once. Sequenced sample: blood. The source is a woman aged 80 or over in good health.

This clonotype was observed many times. DNA of the CDR3: TGCAGTGCTAGCCCGTGGGGTTCTGGGGCCAACGTCCTGACTTTC. This translates into CSASPWGSGANVLTF. The rearrangement joins TRBV20-1 to TRBJ2-6, with D hard to call. Germline V gene lookup returns CDR1 DFQATT and CDR2 SNEGSKA (reference sequence). The V and J ends lost 3 bases and 1 base respectively, with 10 bases between them. The CDR3 runs to 15 residues.

Worth noting for this clonotype: This may be a read error, as it is one base from a much larger clone. The chain couples TRBV10-3 to TRBJ2-1; D assignment may be TRBD1 or TRBD2 (5 bases each). The CDR3 consists of 14 residues. The V and J ends lost 7 bases and 7 bases respectively, with 17 bases between them. Germline-derived CDR1 and CDR2 are ENHRY and SYGVKD. CDR3: CAITGRSPGNEQFF. The CDR3 region has the DNA TGTGCCATCACGGGGCGGTCTCCGGGGAATGAGCAGTTCTTC.

V and J are TRBV29-1 and TRBJ1-1, with TRBD1 as a possible D gene (5 bases). Trimming removed 6 bases from V and 1 base from J, with 15 bases in between. The CDR3 covers 14 residues. The germline V gene encodes CDR1 SQVTM and CDR2 ANQGSEA. The CDR3: CSVQHGTRNTEAFF. The CDR3 DNA reads TGCAGCGTCCAGCACGGGACGCGGAACACTGAAGCTTTCTTT.

The chain combines TRBV3-1 with TRBJ2-7; 8 bases line up with TRBD2. TRBJ2-5 explains the end of the DNA better; the J call may be wrong. CDR1 and CDR2 (germline): LGHDT, YNNKEL (reference sequence). The CDR3 is made up of 14 amino acids. Written as DNA, the CDR3 is TGTGCCAGCAGCCAATCCGGGACTAGAGAGACCCAGTACTTC. Translating it yields CASSQSGTRETQYF.

Many counts were recorded for this clonotype. This chain joins TRBV20-1 and TRBJ2-3; D call uncertain. Germline loops: CDR1 DFQATT, CDR2 SNEGSKA (reference sequence). This CDR3 spans 15 amino acids. V gave up 6 bases and J gave up 0 bases, with 16 bases separating them. CDR3 sequence: CSAPVGLESTDTQYF. Written as DNA, the CDR3 is TGCAGTGCCCCCGTAGGGCTAGAAAGCACAGATACGCAGTATTTT.

The CDR3 coding sequence is TGTGCCACGCAACGAGGGCAGAAGAGCTCCTACGAGCAGTACTTC. The encoded protein is CATQRGQKSSYEQYF. This sequence joins TRBV6-2 or TRBV6-3 and TRBJ2-7; weak D call: TRBD2 (5 bases). Trimming cost V 10 bases and J 0 bases, with 19 bases left between them. The CDR3 contains 15 residues. Germline CDR1 and CDR2: MNHEY and SVGEGT.

Many counts were recorded for this clonotype. The chain is built from TRBV6-5 and TRBJ1-2; no firm D call. V shed 6 bases and J shed 4 bases, with 15 bases lying between them. The length of the CDR3 is 14 residues. CDR1 MNHEY and CDR2 SVGAGI come from the germline V gene. The chain's CDR3 is CASRREGSFYGYTF. CDR3 nucleotide sequence: TGTGCCAGCAGGAGAGAGGGAAGTTTCTATGGCTACACCTTC.

The chain joins TRBV12-3 or TRBV12-4 to TRBJ1-1; unclear D gene. The V and J ends lost 3 bases and 0 bases respectively, with 2 bases between them. The CDR3 is 12 residues long. The CDR3 sequence: CASSFMNTEAFF. CDR3 in DNA: TGTGCCAGCAGTTTCATGAACACTGAAGCTTTCTTT.

As concerns this clonotype: A much larger clonotype is one base distant, so this may be a read error. V gene TRBV20-1 combines with J gene TRBJ1-2; 9 bases are shared with TRBD1. CDR1 and CDR2 from the germline V gene are DFQATT and SNEGSKA (reference sequence). This CDR3 is 14 amino acids long. With V trimmed by 1 base and J by 7 bases, 7 bases remained unmatched. The DNA for the CDR3 is TGCAGTGCTAGAGCAGGGGACAGGGTGACTGGCTACACCTTC. Translating gives CSARAGDRVTGYTF.

The chain uses TRBV29-1 and TRBJ2-3; TRBD2 agrees at 10 bases. J lost 6 bases, V lost 0 bases, and 9 bases had no gene match. CDR1 SQVTM and CDR2 ANQGSEA come from the germline V gene. The CDR3 totals 16 residues. CDR3 DNA sequence: TGCAGCGTTGAAGACCCGGCTAGCGGGAGTAGGGATACGCAGTATTTT. This sequence encodes CSVEDPASGSRDTQYF.